The clone carrying this T cell receptor (beta chain) was counted many times. Antigen specificity is unknown. These data come from a study of beta chain features in type 1 diabetes. Points from the study as a whole: Among all four CD4+ subsets, Type 1 diabetes patients had TCRB CDR3s that were moderately but significantly shorter.

CD4+ naive, central memory, regulatory and stem cell-like memory cells were sorted via CD45RO/CCR7/CD25/CD127/CD95/CD27. Over 95% purity was reached by all sorted populations. The sequenced template was cDNA made from the entire isolated RNA. Clones were sequenced by immunoSEQ multiplex PCR, and TCRdb holds only the in-frame ones, with some missing. The table has a few hundred thousand clones, over 8.5% seen once. V dropped 3 bases and J dropped 2 bases, with 10 bases sitting between them. The CDR3 sequence is 14 residues long. CDR1 is SNHLY and CDR2 is FYNNEI in the germline V gene. Sequenced material: central memory CD4+ T cells from blood. This sequence was found in a young man with type 1 diabetes. V usage is TRBV2 and J usage is TRBJ1-2; D may be TRBD1 (6 bases). The DNA of the CDR3 is TGTGCCAGCAGTGATTACAGGGTAAACTATGGCTACACCTTC. Its protein product is CASSDYRVNYGYTF. The variable domain in full, with the rest retrieved from reference TRBV2 and TRBJ1-2, is EPEVTQTPSHQVTQMGQEVILRCVPISNHLYFYWYRQILGQKVEFLVSFYNNEISEKSEIFDDQFSVERPDGSNFTLKIRSTKLEDSAMYFCASSDYRVNYGYTFGSGTRLTVV.